Listed below are T cell receptor beta chains from one sample, sequenced in a study of shared clonotypes between healthy human individuals. Clones were read by immunoSEQ multiplex PCR, and TCRdb kept only the in-frame ones, dropping some. This sample has roughly 850,000 clones, with roughly 96% found just once. The source material was naive CD8+ T cells sorted from blood. These receptor sequences come from a young man in good health. CDR3s include the opening cysteine and the closing phenylalanine or tryptophan. D genes are given only for firm matches. Clone size is stated in some rows and not others, as once, few, many or a class when expanded.

clone size,CDR3 length,D gene,J gene,V gene,CDR3 protein,CDR3 DNA
once,18,NA,TRBJ2-6,TRBV18,CASSPPLIGASGANVLTF,TGTGCCAGCTCACCACCCCTAATAGGTGCATCTGGGGCCAACGTCCTGACTTTC
NA,15,NA,TRBJ2-7,TRBV27,CASSPLDYDAYEQYF,TGTGCCAGCAGTCCATTGGACTACGATGCCTACGAGCAGTACTTC
NA,14,NA,TRBJ2-7,TRBV6-4,CASSVVGARYEQYF,TGTGCCAGCAGTGTTGTCGGGGCCCGCTACGAGCAGTACTTC
NA,12,NA,TRBJ1-1,TRBV13,CASFSGNTEAFF,TGTGCCAGCTTCAGCGGGAACACTGAAGCTTTCTTT
NA,15,NA,TRBJ1-2,TRBV7-9,CASSSSVHYNYGYTF,TGTGCCAGCAGCTCCTCGGTACACTATAACTATGGCTACACCTTC
NA,14,TRBD1,TRBJ1-1,TRBV11-2,CASSDFDRGTEAFF,TGTGCCAGCAGCGATTTTGACAGGGGGACTGAAGCTTTCTTT
NA,13,NA,TRBJ2-7,TRBV6-1,CASSPVVVYEQYF,TGTGCCAGCAGTCCGGTCGTAGTGTACGAGCAGTACTTC
NA,16,TRBD2,TRBJ2-1,TRBV4-2,CASSHTLAGGYNEQFF,TGTGCCAGCAGCCATACACTAGCGGGAGGATACAATGAGCAGTTCTTC
NA,18,NA,TRBJ2-1,TRBV4-1,CASSQVGQSTRLYNEQFF,TGCGCCAGCAGCCAAGTGGGTCAGTCGACTAGATTATACAATGAGCAGTTCTTC
NA,15,TRBD1,TRBJ2-1,TRBV4-1,CASSNGQGVTDEQFF,TGCGCCAGCAGCAATGGACAGGGTGTAACGGATGAGCAGTTCTTC
NA,15,NA,TRBJ2-1,TRBV11-3,CASSARPGLYNEQFF,TGTGCCAGCAGCGCCAGACCGGGACTCTACAATGAGCAGTTCTTC
NA,12,NA,TRBJ2-1,TRBV5-1,CASSYRTGDKFF,TGCGCCAGCAGCTACAGAACGGGCGATAAGTTCTTC
NA,15,NA,TRBJ2-7,TRBV4-1,CASSQGPGASYEQYF,TGCGCCAGCAGCCAAGGACCGGGCGCGTCCTACGAGCAGTACTTC
NA,14,TRBD2,TRBJ2-2,TRBV29-1,CSVQGTTNTGELFF,TGCAGCGTTCAAGGGACTACCAACACCGGGGAGCTGTTTTTT
NA,13,NA,TRBJ2-7,TRBV5-6,CASSWGRGTEQYF,TGTGCCAGCAGCTGGGGGAGGGGGACCGAGCAGTACTTC
NA,14,NA,TRBJ2-1,TRBV27,CASSLLRGYNEQFF,TGTGCCAGCAGTTTATTGCGGGGCTACAATGAGCAGTTCTTC
NA,18,TRBD1,TRBJ2-3,TRBV13,CASSPDVKAGGSTDTQYF,TGTGCCAGCAGCCCCGATGTGAAGGCAGGGGGAAGCACAGATACGCAGTATTTT
NA,13,TRBD1,TRBJ2-1,TRBV10-3,CAISGDSYNEQFF,TGTGCCATCAGTGGGGACAGCTACAATGAGCAGTTCTTC
NA,18,TRBD2,TRBJ2-2,TRBV7-6,CASSTHPGAGGSTGELFF,TGTGCCAGCAGCACCCACCCGGGGGCGGGAGGGAGCACCGGGGAGCTGTTTTTT
NA,11,NA,TRBJ2-7,TRBV19,CASSIGYEQYF,TGTGCCAGTAGTATAGGATACGAGCAGTACTTC
NA,15,TRBD1,TRBJ2-2,TRBV5-1,CASSVDRGYTGELFF,TGCGCCAGCAGCGTGGACAGGGGGTACACCGGGGAGCTGTTTTTT
NA,13,TRBD1,TRBJ2-7,TRBV7-9,CASSPTGDYEQYF,TGTGCCAGCAGCCCCACAGGGGACTACGAGCAGTACTTC
NA,12,TRBD1,TRBJ1-2,TRBV5-4,CASSLWDSSYTF,TGTGCCAGCAGCTTGTGGGACAGTAGCTACACCTTC
NA,15,NA,TRBJ2-7,TRBV7-2,CASSLAGYSGFEQYF,TGTGCCAGCAGCTTAGCGGGGTACTCAGGCTTCGAGCAGTACTTC
few,14,NA,TRBJ1-1,TRBV6-5,CASSQSRRDTEAFF,TGTGCCAGCAGTCAATCCAGACGTGACACTGAAGCTTTCTTT
NA,16,TRBD2,TRBJ2-3,TRBV5-6,CATDESGRLYPDTQYF,TGTGCCACCGACGAGAGCGGGAGACTTTATCCAGATACGCAGTATTTT
NA,15,TRBD2,TRBJ2-1,TRBV15,CATSREWTSGSEQFF,TGTGCCACCAGCAGAGAGTGGACTAGCGGGAGCGAGCAGTTCTTC
NA,15,TRBD2,TRBJ2-7,TRBV9,CASSPTSGVSYEQYF,TGTGCCAGCAGCCCGACTAGCGGGGTCTCCTACGAGCAGTACTTC
NA,15,NA,TRBJ2-6,TRBV27,CASSATGSGANVLTF,TGTGCCAGCAGTGCTACAGGGTCTGGGGCCAACGTCCTGACTTTC
NA,13,NA,TRBJ2-2,TRBV7-9,CASSFYLTGELFF,TGTGCCAGCAGCTTCTATCTAACCGGGGAGCTGTTTTTT
NA,12,NA,TRBJ1-1,TRBV9,CASSGTGTEAFF,TGTGCCAGCAGCGGCACTGGCACTGAAGCTTTCTTT
once,16,TRBD2,TRBJ2-7,TRBV11-2,CASSFGTSGRASEQYF,TGTGCCAGCAGCTTCGGGACTAGCGGGAGGGCCAGCGAGCAGTACTTC
NA,17,TRBD2,TRBJ2-3,TRBV7-9,CASSLPTSGFSRDTQYF,TGTGCCAGCAGCTTGCCGACTAGCGGGTTTTCGAGAGATACGCAGTATTTT
NA,15,TRBD2,TRBJ2-1,TRBV9,CASSVGAGVTDEQFF,TGTGCCAGCAGCGTAGGGGCGGGAGTAACGGATGAGCAGTTCTTC
NA,12,NA,TRBJ2-2,TRBV19,CASSWYTGELFF,TGTGCCAGTAGTTGGTACACCGGGGAGCTGTTTTTT
NA,11,TRBD1,TRBJ2-1,TRBV29-1,CSARQGNEQFF,TGCAGCGCCCGACAGGGGAATGAGCAGTTCTTC
NA,16,NA,TRBJ2-7,TRBV5-4,CASSFITGQAAYEQYF,TGTGCCAGCAGCTTTATAACGGGCCAGGCCGCCTACGAGCAGTACTTC
NA,15,NA,TRBJ1-5,TRBV5-6,CASSLSGWSNQPQHF,TGTGCCAGCAGCTTGAGTGGATGGAGCAATCAGCCCCAGCATTTT
NA,15,NA,TRBJ2-7,TRBV7-9,CASSLPPQGPYEQYF,TGTGCCAGCAGCTTACCCCCACAGGGTCCCTACGAGCAGTACTTC
NA,13,NA,TRBJ2-3,TRBV11-3,CASSPENTDTQYF,TGTGCCAGCAGCCCAGAAAACACAGATACGCAGTATTTT
NA,12,NA,TRBJ2-7,TRBV27,CASSPLNRALYF,TGTGCCAGCAGCCCCCTTAACAGGGCTCTGTACTTC
NA,12,NA,TRBJ1-4,TRBV5-4,CASSLADEKLFF,TGTGCCAGCAGCTTGGCGGATGAAAAACTGTTTTTT
once,13,NA,TRBJ2-7,TRBV7-9,CASSKRDAYEQYF,TGTGCCAGCAGCAAACGGGACGCCTACGAGCAGTACTTC
NA,12,NA,TRBJ2-3,TRBV9,CASSVSTDTQYF,TGTGCCAGCAGCGTTAGCACAGATACGCAGTATTTT
NA,11,NA,TRBJ2-1,TRBV10-3,CAVGTYNEQFF,TGTGCCGTCGGGACTTACAATGAGCAGTTCTTC
NA,21,NA,TRBJ2-1,TRBV12-2,CASRLEARLAGAYSSYNEQFF,TGTGCAAGTCGCTTAGAAGCCCGGCTAGCGGGAGCCTACAGCTCCTACAATGAGCAGTTCTTC
NA,15,NA,TRBJ1-1,TRBV6-1,CASSEPRHKNTEAFF,TGTGCCAGCAGTGAACCAAGGCACAAGAACACTGAAGCTTTCTTT
NA,15,TRBD2,TRBJ2-3,TRBV7-3,CASSLNGRGTDTQYF,TGTGCCAGCAGCTTAAACGGGAGGGGCACAGATACGCAGTATTTT
NA,15,TRBD1,TRBJ2-1,TRBV28,CASSKRQGAYNEQFF,TGTGCCAGCAGTAAACGACAGGGCGCCTACAATGAGCAGTTCTTC
NA,14,TRBD1,TRBJ2-7,TRBV7-9,CASRTDRGPYEQYF,TGTGCCAGCAGAACGGACAGGGGGCCATACGAGCAGTACTTC
NA,15,TRBD1,TRBJ2-1,TRBV4-1,CASSQGTGEFDEQFF,TGCGCCAGCAGCCAGGGGACAGGGGAGTTCGATGAGCAGTTCTTC
NA,16,NA,TRBJ1-4,TRBV7-9,CASSPDVSGKNEKLFF,TGTGCCAGCAGCCCAGACGTATCGGGGAAAAATGAAAAACTGTTTTTT
NA,15,TRBD1,TRBJ2-3,TRBV5-4,CASSLDRGRTDTQYF,TGTGCCAGCAGCTTGGACAGGGGACGCACAGATACGCAGTATTTT
NA,18,TRBD2,TRBJ2-4,TRBV11-2,CASSLGPSGSWAKNIQYF,TGTGCCAGCAGCTTAGGCCCTAGCGGGAGCTGGGCCAAAAACATTCAGTACTTC